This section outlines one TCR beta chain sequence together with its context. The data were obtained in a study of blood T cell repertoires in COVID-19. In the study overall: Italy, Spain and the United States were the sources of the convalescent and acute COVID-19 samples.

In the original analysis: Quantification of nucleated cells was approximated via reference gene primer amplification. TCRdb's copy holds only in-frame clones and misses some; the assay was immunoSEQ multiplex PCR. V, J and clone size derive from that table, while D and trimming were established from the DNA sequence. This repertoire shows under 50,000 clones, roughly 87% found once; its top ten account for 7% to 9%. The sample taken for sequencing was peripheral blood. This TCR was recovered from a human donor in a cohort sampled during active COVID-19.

This CDR3 reads CASSQTVQGVAGELFF. CDR3 sequence (DNA): TGTGCCAGCAGCCAAACCGTACAGGGGGTTGCCGGGGAGCTGTTTTTT. V and J are TRBV4-2 and TRBJ2-2; 8 bases fit TRBD1. The CDR3 contains 16 residues. CDR1 is LGHNA and CDR2 is YNFKEQ in the germline V gene. V shed 2 bases and J 6 bases; nucleotides not matched to a gene: 8.